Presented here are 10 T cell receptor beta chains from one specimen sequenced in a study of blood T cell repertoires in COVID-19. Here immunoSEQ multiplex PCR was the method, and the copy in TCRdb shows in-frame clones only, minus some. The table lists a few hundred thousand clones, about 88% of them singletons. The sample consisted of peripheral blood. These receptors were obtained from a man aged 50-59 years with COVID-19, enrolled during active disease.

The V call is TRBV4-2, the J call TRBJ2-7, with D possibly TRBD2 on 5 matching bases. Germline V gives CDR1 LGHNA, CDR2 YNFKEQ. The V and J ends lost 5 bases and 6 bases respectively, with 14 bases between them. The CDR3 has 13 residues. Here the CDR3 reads CASSKLDRAEQYF. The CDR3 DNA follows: TGTGCCAGCAGCAAACTAGATCGAGCCGAGCAGTACTTC.

Written as DNA, the CDR3 is TGTGCCAGCTCGCGAGGAGTAACGAACACCGGGGAGCTGTTTTTT. Residues: CASSRGVTNTGELFF. The rearrangement links TRBV11-3 to TRBJ2-2; D unclear. Germline loops: CDR1 SGHNT, CDR2 YENEEA. The CDR3 length is 15 residues. The V and J ends lost 8 bases and 0 bases respectively, with 13 bases between them.

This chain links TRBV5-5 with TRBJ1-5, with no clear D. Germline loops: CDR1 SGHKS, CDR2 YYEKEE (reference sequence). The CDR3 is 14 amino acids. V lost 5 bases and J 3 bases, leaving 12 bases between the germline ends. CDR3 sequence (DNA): TGTGCCAGCAGTTTGAGAGGAAACAATCAGCCCCAGCATTTT. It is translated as CASSLRGNNQPQHF.

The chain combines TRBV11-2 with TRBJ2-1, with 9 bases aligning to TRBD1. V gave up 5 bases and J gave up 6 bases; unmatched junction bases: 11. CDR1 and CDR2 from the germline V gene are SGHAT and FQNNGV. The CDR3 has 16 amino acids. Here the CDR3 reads CASSPAVGTGLNEQFF. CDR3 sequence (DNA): TGTGCCAGCAGCCCGGCGGTTGGGACAGGGCTCAATGAGCAGTTCTTC.

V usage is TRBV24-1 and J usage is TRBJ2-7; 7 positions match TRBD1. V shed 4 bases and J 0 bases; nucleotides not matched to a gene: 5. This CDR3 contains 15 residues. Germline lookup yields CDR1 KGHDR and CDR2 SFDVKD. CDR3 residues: CATSDPGTDSYEQYF. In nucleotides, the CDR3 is TGTGCCACCAGTGACCCTGGGACAGACTCCTACGAGCAGTACTTC.

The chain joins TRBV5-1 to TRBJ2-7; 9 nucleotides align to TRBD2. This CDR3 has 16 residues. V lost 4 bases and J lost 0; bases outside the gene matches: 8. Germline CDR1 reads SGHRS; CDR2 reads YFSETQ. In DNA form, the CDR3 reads TGCGCCAGCAGCCCGGGACTAGCTCCCAGCTCCTACGAGCAGTACTTC. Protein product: CASSPGLAPSSYEQYF.

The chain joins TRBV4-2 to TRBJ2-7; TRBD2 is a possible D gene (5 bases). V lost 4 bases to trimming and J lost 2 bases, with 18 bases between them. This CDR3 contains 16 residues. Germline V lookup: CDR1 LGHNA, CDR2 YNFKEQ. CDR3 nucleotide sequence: TGTGCCAGCAGCCGCATTCTAGCATCCCAGGCCTACGAGCAGTACTTC. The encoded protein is CASSRILASQAYEQYF.

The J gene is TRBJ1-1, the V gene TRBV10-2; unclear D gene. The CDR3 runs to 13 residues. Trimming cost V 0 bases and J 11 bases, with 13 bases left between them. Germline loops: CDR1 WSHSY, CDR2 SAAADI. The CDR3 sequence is CASSESSPLEAFF. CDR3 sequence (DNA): TGCGCCAGCAGTGAGTCATCCCCTCTCGAGGCTTTCTTT.

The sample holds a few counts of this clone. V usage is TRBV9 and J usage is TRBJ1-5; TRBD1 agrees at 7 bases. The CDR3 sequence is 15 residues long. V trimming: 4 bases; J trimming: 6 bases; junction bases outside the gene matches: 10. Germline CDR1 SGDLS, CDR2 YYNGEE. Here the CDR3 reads CASSPFGGDSQPQHF. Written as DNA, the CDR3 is TGTGCCAGCAGCCCCTTCGGAGGGGACAGTCAGCCCCAGCATTTT.

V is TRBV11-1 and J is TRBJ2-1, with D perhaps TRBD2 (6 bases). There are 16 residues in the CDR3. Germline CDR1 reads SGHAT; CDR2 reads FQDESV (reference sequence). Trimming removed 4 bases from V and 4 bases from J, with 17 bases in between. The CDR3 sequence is CASSSQWRAWYNEQFF. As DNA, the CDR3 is TGTGCCAGCAGCTCGCAGTGGAGGGCTTGGTACAATGAGCAGTTCTTC. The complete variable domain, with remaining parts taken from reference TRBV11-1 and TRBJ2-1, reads EAEVAQSPRYKITEKSQAVAFWCDPISGHATLYWYRQILGQGPELLVQFQDESVVDDSQLPKDRFSAERLKGVDSTLKIQPAELGDSAMYLCASSSQWRAWYNEQFFGPGTRLTVL.